The source of this TCR beta chain is a study of blood T cell repertoires in COVID-19. Study overall: Both acute and convalescent COVID-19 samples were obtained from the United States, Italy and Spain. The cDNA or gDNA used as material had been derived from T cells, B-cell-depleted T cells, or PBMCs.

In the original workflow: Amplification of reference gene primers provided the estimated nucleated cell counts. Repertoires were generated with immunoSEQ multiplex PCR, while TCRdb's copy carries only in-frame clones and drops some. V, J and clone size were drawn from that table, and D and trimming were deduced from the DNA. The sample holds some 88,000 clones, roughly 84% seen once. Germline values: CDR1 SGHKS, CDR2 YYEKEE (reference sequence). V shed 1 base and J shed 9 bases, with 14 bases lying between them. This CDR3 comprises 14 residues. This sequence was found in a woman in her seventies with acute or convalescent COVID-19. The sequenced sample consisted of peripheral blood. This chain connects TRBV5-5 to TRBJ1-5; TRBD1 might be the D (6 bases). The CDR3 nucleotides read TGTGCCAGCAGCTTGTTTGACGGGACACGGCCCCAGCATTTT. Its protein product is CASSLFDGTRPQHF.